This passage covers 22 T cell receptor beta chains from one sample sequenced in a study of response to subunit inactivated influenza vaccine. TCRdb reanalysed the RT-PCR reads using MiXCR and keeps one entry per CDR3 protein. This repertoire shows about 500,000 distinct CDR3 sequences, 15% to 20% found once; its top ten account for over 2.5%. The sample in question was CD4+ T cells sorted from PBMCs, obtained around 25 months after vaccination. The source of these receptors is a man between 50 and 69 years old who received an inactivated influenza vaccine.

This clonotype occurred a few times. The genes are TRBV6-1 and TRBJ1-6; 7 bases are a match to TRBD1. The CDR3 covers 14 residues. V shed 2 bases, J shed 10 bases, and the junction held 5 bases outside the gene matches. Germline CDR1 MNHNS, CDR2 SASEGT. The DNA for the CDR3 is TGTGCCAGCAGTGAACAGGGGGAAGGCTCACCCCTCCACTTT. Protein sequence: CASSEQGEGSPLHF.

This clonotype came up a few times. V and J are TRBV4-3 and TRBJ2-7; tentative D call: TRBD2 (6 bases). V lost 1 base and J 1 base, leaving 11 bases between the germline ends. CDR3 length: 15 residues. Germline loops: CDR1 LGHNA, CDR2 YSLEER. In nucleotides, the CDR3 is TGCGCCAGCAGCCAAGGTCAGGGAGGTTCCTACGAGCAGTACTTC. Residues: CASSQGQGGSYEQYF.

This clonotype turned up a few times. This sequence joins TRBV6-5 and TRBJ2-5; possibly TRBD1 for D (6 bases). The CDR3 totals 13 residues. CDR1 MNHEY and CDR2 SVGAGI come from the germline V gene. Trimming left V 3 bases short and J 5 bases short, with 10 bases between. CDR3 coding DNA: TGTGCCAGCAGTTATCTCAGGGGTGAGACCCAGTACTTC. This encodes CASSYLRGETQYF.

In the case of this clonotype: The junction shows a germline mismatch at one end, possibly a read error. The chain uses TRBV3-1 and TRBJ2-1, with D possibly matching TRBD2 (5 bases). Per the germline V gene, CDR1 is LGHDT and CDR2 is YNNKEL (reference sequence). This CDR3 has 15 amino acids. The CDR3 coding sequence is TGTGCCGGCAGCCAGTCAGGAGGAACCTACAATGAGCAGTTCTTC. Translation: CAGSQSGGTYNEQFF.

There are a few counts of this clonotype. The J gene is TRBJ2-7, the V gene TRBV6-2 or TRBV6-3; a possible D gene is TRBD2 (5 bases). Germline assignment: CDR1 MNHEY and CDR2 SVGEGT. The CDR3 has 15 residues. The germline V and J ends were trimmed by 5 bases and 0 bases, with 14 bases remaining between them. The CDR3 sequence: CASSKPSGSSYEQYF. Here the CDR3 DNA reads TGTGCCAGCAGTAAACCGTCTGGGAGCTCCTACGAGCAGTACTTC.

This chain connects TRBV5-1 to TRBJ2-2, with D possibly TRBD2 on 6 matching bases. Germline CDR1 is SGHRS and CDR2 is YFSETQ. The ends were cut back, 0 bases at V and 2 bases at J, with 11 bases in the middle. This CDR3 contains 16 residues. The CDR3 protein is CASSLEAGINTGELFF. The CDR3 bases are TGCGCCAGCAGCTTGGAGGCGGGGATTAACACCGGGGAGCTGTTTTTT.

This clonotype was counted many times. The chain combines TRBV5-8 with TRBJ2-3; D call uncertain. The CDR3 consists of 13 residues. V was shortened by 2 bases and J by 4 bases, with 8 bases between the two germline ends. Germline V CDR1 and CDR2: SGHTS, YDEGEE. The CDR3: CASSFVNPDTQYF. The CDR3 region has the DNA TGTGCCAGCAGCTTCGTGAATCCAGATACGCAGTATTTT.

The J gene is TRBJ2-5, the V gene TRBV7-8; either TRBD1 or TRBD2 may fit D (5 bases each). The length of the CDR3 is 16 residues. Germline V lookup: CDR1 SGHVS, CDR2 FQNEAQ. V lost 6 bases and J 3 bases, leaving 20 bases between the germline ends. The CDR3 sequence: CASRGIRGVKKETQYF. The CDR3 nucleotides are TGTGCCAGCAGGGGGATTAGAGGGGTCAAGAAAGAGACCCAGTACTTC.

This clonotype was counted between two and nine times. The chain recombines TRBV9 with TRBJ1-1, with D perhaps matching TRBD1 (6 bases). This CDR3 has 13 amino acids. Trimming cost V 4 bases and J 2 bases, with 9 bases left between them. CDR1 SGDLS and CDR2 YYNGEE come from the germline V gene. The CDR3 nucleotides are TGTGCCAGCAGCAAACAGGGTAACACTGAAGCTTTCTTT. It yields the protein CASSKQGNTEAFF.

The chain joins TRBV20-1 to TRBJ1-2; TRBD1 is a possible D gene (6 bases). Looked up from germline, CDR1 is DFQATT and CDR2 is SNEGSKA (reference sequence). There are 13 residues in the CDR3. Trimming removed 5 bases from V and 1 base from J, with 11 bases in between. CDR3 residues: CSASQGFNYGYTF. As DNA, the CDR3 is TGCAGTGCTTCTCAGGGGTTTAACTATGGCTACACCTTC.

V usage is TRBV10-2 and J usage is TRBJ1-1; possibly TRBD1 for D (5 bases). From germline, CDR1 is WSHSY and CDR2 SAAADI. The V and J ends lost 2 bases and 0 bases respectively, with 10 bases between them. This CDR3 has 15 residues. CDR3 sequence: CASSETGRMNTEAFF. The CDR3 bases are TGCGCCAGCAGTGAGACGGGACGGATGAACACTGAAGCTTTCTTT.

This rearrangement joins TRBV2 to TRBJ2-1; D remains unclear. The CDR3 runs to 13 residues. Germline V gene lookup returns CDR1 SNHLY and CDR2 FYNNEI. V was shortened by 7 bases and J by 6 bases, with 13 bases between the two germline ends. The CDR3 nucleotides are TGTGCCAGCAACCCCGGTCTGGTCAATGAGCAGTTCTTC. Translation gives CASNPGLVNEQFF.

This clonotype has more than one count but fewer than ten. This sequence joins TRBV27 and TRBJ2-2; D uncertain. This CDR3 is 13 amino acids long. Trimming pared 1 base from V and 6 bases from J, leaving 6 bases between. Germline-derived CDR1 and CDR2 are MNHEY and SMNVEV (reference sequence). The CDR3 nucleotides read TGTGCCAGCAGTTTATACGTGGCCGGGGAGCTGTTTTTT. Its translation: CASSLYVAGELFF.

The chain links TRBV3-1 to TRBJ1-2; TRBD1 is a possible D gene (6 bases). The CDR3 is 15 residues long. Germline CDR1 reads LGHDT; CDR2 reads YNNKEL (reference sequence). The germline V and J ends were trimmed by 1 base and 4 bases, with 13 bases remaining between them. CDR3 protein: CASSQAPGQGYGYTF. CDR3 nucleotide sequence: TGTGCCAGCAGCCAAGCACCGGGACAAGGCTATGGCTACACCTTC.

This clonotype was seen a few times. The V gene is TRBV5-1, the J gene TRBJ2-5, with D unclear. The CDR3 loop spans 14 amino acids. V was clipped by 0 bases and J by 0 bases, with 6 bases between them. Germline CDR1 reads SGHRS; CDR2 reads YFSETQ. DNA for the CDR3: TGCGCCAGCAGCTTGGAGGCATACCAAGAGACCCAGTACTTC. It specifies CASSLEAYQETQYF.

In this sample, this clonotype turned up many times. The chain links TRBV6-2 or TRBV6-3 to TRBJ2-1; D may be TRBD2 (6 bases). CDR1 MNHEY and CDR2 SVGEGT come from the germline V gene. With 6 bases removed from V and 8 bases from J, the gap between germline ends came to 17 bases. This CDR3 has 14 residues. DNA for the CDR3: TGTGCCAGCAGCCTTGGGGGGTTTGTCGATGAGCAGTTCTTC. It translates to CASSLGGFVDEQFF.

This chain uses TRBV5-1 with TRBJ2-3; no clear D. The CDR3 contains 15 residues. Germline assignment: CDR1 SGHRS and CDR2 YFSETQ. The V end was cut by 0 bases, the J end by 2 bases, with 10 bases between. The CDR3 DNA sequence: TGCGCCAGCAGCTTGGGCCAGATATTCACAGATACGCAGTATTTT. Amino acid sequence: CASSLGQIFTDTQYF.

This clonotype was found a few times. This sequence joins TRBV15 and TRBJ2-7, with unresolved D. Germline values: CDR1 LNHNV, CDR2 YYDKDF (reference sequence). V was trimmed by 1 base and J by 2 bases, leaving 12 bases between them. The CDR3 length is 15 residues. This CDR3 is CATSRGIGNTYEQYF. The CDR3 coding sequence is TGTGCCACCAGCAGAGGGATTGGGAACACCTACGAGCAGTACTTC.

This clonotype has only a few counts. The rearrangement uses TRBV25-1 and TRBJ1-5; D is ambiguous. Trimming shortened V by 6 bases and J by 4 bases, and 10 bases separated the two germline ends. Germline loops: CDR1 MGHDK, CDR2 SYGVNS. The length of the CDR3 is 13 residues. Here the CDR3 reads CASRGATNQPQHF. The CDR3 nucleotides read TGTGCCAGCAGGGGAGCCACTAATCAGCCCCAGCATTTT. Drawing the rest from reference TRBV25-1 and TRBJ1-5, the complete variable domain is EADIYQTPRYLVIGTGKKITLECSQTMGHDKMYWYQQDPGMELHLIHYSYGVNSTEKGDLSSESTVSRIRTEHFPLTLESARPSHTSQYLCASRGATNQPQHFGDGTRLSIL.

This clonotype was counted at least ten times. The chain joins TRBV5-1 to TRBJ2-1; D may be TRBD1 (7 bases). The V gene's germline CDR1 is SGHRS and CDR2 YFSETQ. The CDR3 extends over 14 amino acids. Trimming shortened V by 3 bases and J by 7 bases, and 14 bases separated the two germline ends. CDR3 sequence reads: CASSSTGRRNEQFF. The CDR3 DNA is TGCGCCAGCAGCTCGACAGGGAGGAGAAATGAGCAGTTCTTC.

The chain joins TRBV20-1 to TRBJ2-5; 10 bases fit TRBD2. CDR3 length: 15 amino acids. CDR1 and CDR2 (germline): DFQATT, SNEGSKA (reference sequence). Trimming took 0 bases from V and 2 from J; bases not matched to a gene: 3. CDR3 sequence: CSARDGLAVQETQYF. CDR3 sequence (DNA): TGCAGTGCTAGAGACGGACTAGCGGTTCAAGAGACCCAGTACTTC.

The chain carries TRBV4-3 and TRBJ1-2, with D unclear. Germline V CDR1 and CDR2: LGHNA, YSLEER. Between the trimmed V and J ends, which lost 0 bases and 4 bases, there was a span of 12 bases. This CDR3 has 15 residues. CDR3 in amino acids: CASSQDLAAGYGYTF. In DNA form, the CDR3 reads TGCGCCAGCAGCCAAGATCTGGCCGCGGGCTATGGCTACACCTTC.